These 25 T cell receptor beta chains originate from one sample sequenced in a study of Ad26.COV2.S vaccination and SARS-CoV-2 variants. Treatment: approximately 18 received Ad26.COV2.S at low or high dose, single or two shots; roughly 5 received placebo; per-sample allocation not given. Specimens were obtained on day 63 following the first vaccine or placebo injection. This table comes from immunoSEQ multiplex PCR, and its TCRdb copy is limited to in-frame clones, with some not included. The sample holds more than 300,000 clones, approximately 90% seen once. Sequenced here: peripheral blood, sampled in a trial of Ad26.COV2.S vaccine versus placebo. The receptors here all came from a person between 18 and 59 years old who received the Ad26.COV2.S COVID-19 vaccine or a placebo.

This chain links TRBV11-2 with TRBJ1-2; TRBD1 matches 8 bases. The germline CDR1 and CDR2 sequences are SGHAT and FQNNGV. This CDR3 is built from 15 residues. The junction had 9 bases not matched to a gene; V was cut back by 6 bases and J by 3 bases. CDR3 residues: CASSKIRGRDYGYTF. In DNA, the CDR3 is TGTGCCAGCAGTAAGATCAGGGGGCGCGACTATGGCTACACCTTC.

This CDR3 is CASSLGRGSGANVLTF. CDR3 nucleotide sequence: TGTGCCAGCAGTTTGGGCAGAGGCTCTGGGGCCAACGTCCTGACTTTC. The genes are TRBV27 and TRBJ2-6; no clear D. The CDR3 totals 16 residues. In germline, CDR1 is MNHEY, CDR2 SMNVEV (reference sequence). The V end was cut by 3 bases, the J end by 0 bases, with 9 bases between.

The chain employs TRBV18 and TRBJ2-4; D might be TRBD1 (5 bases). CDR1 KGHSH and CDR2 LQKENI come from the germline V gene. The CDR3 runs 16 residues. The V gene lost 1 base and the J gene lost 1 base, with 11 bases spanning the gap. The CDR3 region is CASSPLQGRAKNIQYF. The CDR3 bases are TGTGCCAGCTCACCACTGCAGGGTCGGGCCAAAAACATTCAGTACTTC.

This chain joins TRBV27 and TRBJ1-1; D perhaps matches TRBD1 (5 bases). V was pared by 4 bases and J by 4 bases, with 16 bases between. Germline V lookup: CDR1 MNHEY, CDR2 SMNVEV (reference sequence). The CDR3 totals 15 residues. The CDR3 sequence is CASSSATDLGTEAFF. The CDR3 DNA sequence: TGTGCCAGCAGTTCGGCGACAGATCTGGGCACTGAAGCTTTCTTT.

The chain uses TRBV4-1 and TRBJ2-7, with D perhaps matching TRBD1 or TRBD2 (6 bases each). Trimming shortened V by 4 bases and J by 2 bases, and 12 bases separated the two germline ends. Germline CDR1 and CDR2: MGHRA and YSYEKL. There are 14 residues in the CDR3. DNA of the CDR3: TGCGCCAGCAGCCTAGCGGAGGGGGCCTACGAGCAGTACTTC. Protein sequence: CASSLAEGAYEQYF.

Concerning this clone: In the same sample, other DNA sequences code for this CDR3. The J gene is TRBJ2-5, the V gene TRBV14; D is unresolved. Germline CDR1 and CDR2: SGHDN and FVKESK. The V end was cut by 0 bases, the J end by 5 bases, with 4 bases between. The CDR3 extends over 12 amino acids. The CDR3 bases are TGTGCCAGCAGCCAAGACTTGGAGACCCAGTACTTC. Protein sequence: CASSQDLETQYF.

This chain links TRBV7-3 with TRBJ2-2; the match to TRBD1 covers 11 bases. CDR3 length: 14 amino acids. The junction had 2 bases not matched to a gene; V was cut back by 8 bases and J by 3 bases. The germline V gene encodes CDR1 SGHTA and CDR2 FQGTGA. For the CDR3, the DNA is TGTGCCAGCGGACAGGGGGCGGACACCGGGGAGCTGTTTTTT. As protein: CASGQGADTGELFF.

The chain links TRBV11-1 to TRBJ1-2; D may be TRBD1 (5 bases). Trimming stripped 5 bases from V and 8 bases from J, with 18 bases between. Germline assignment: CDR1 SGHAT and CDR2 FQDESV (reference sequence). There are 14 residues in the CDR3. CDR3 DNA sequence: TGTGCCAGCAGCCCAAACGGGGGAGGGCCCGGCTACACCTTC. Protein: CASSPNGGGPGYTF.

The V and J genes are TRBV28 and TRBJ2-3; D is perhaps TRBD1 or TRBD2 (5 bases each). Germline CDR1 is MDHEN and CDR2 is SYDVKM. The ends were cut back, 1 base at V and 2 bases at J, with 22 bases in the middle. The CDR3 totals 19 residues. CDR3 sequence reads: CASSLLYWDPRRNTDTQYF. The CDR3 nucleotides are TGTGCCAGCAGTTTATTGTATTGGGACCCTCGAAGAAACACAGATACGCAGTATTTT.

CDR3 in DNA: TGTGCCAGCAGTTTATCGCTGCCAGGGAGGCAAGAGACCCAGTACTTC. Residues: CASSLSLPGRQETQYF. The chain has TRBV28 and TRBJ2-5; maybe TRBD2 (6 bases). Between the trimmed V and J ends, which lost 1 base and 2 bases, there was a span of 14 bases. The CDR3 length is 16 residues. Per the germline V gene, CDR1 is MDHEN and CDR2 is SYDVKM.

This clone has at least ten counts. This sequence joins TRBV6-4 and TRBJ2-1; the D is unclear. Trimming removed 8 bases at V and 8 bases at J, with 19 bases between. From germline, CDR1 is MRHNA and CDR2 SNTAGT. This CDR3 has 14 residues. Written as DNA, the CDR3 is TGTGCCAGCCGAAGAGACCGTCAAAGCGATGAGCAGTTCTTC. Translating gives CASRRDRQSDEQFF.

CDR3 sequence: CASSSARQGYMNTEAFF. The CDR3 DNA sequence: TGTGCCAGCAGCTCGGCTCGACAGGGGTATATGAACACTGAAGCTTTCTTT. The V call is TRBV5-6, the J call TRBJ1-1, with 8 bases matching TRBD1. The V gene's germline CDR1 is SGHDT and CDR2 YYEEEE. The CDR3 runs to 17 residues. Trimming took 3 bases from V and 0 from J; bases not matched to a gene: 10. The full variable domain, with the rest looked up from reference TRBV5-6 and TRBJ1-1, is DAGVTQSPTHLIKTRGQQVTLRCSPKSGHDTVSWYQQALGQGPQFIFQYYEEEERQRGNFPDRFSGHQFPNYSSELNVNALLLGDSALYLCASSSARQGYMNTEAFFGQGTRLTVV.

The chain has TRBV4-2 and TRBJ2-1; 8 nucleotides match TRBD2. Unmatched junction bases numbered 5, after V lost 1 base and J lost 3 bases. This CDR3 spans 16 amino acids. Looked up from germline, CDR1 is LGHNA and CDR2 is YNFKEQ. CDR3 in amino acids: CASSQAGTRGYNEQFF. The CDR3 region has the DNA TGTGCCAGCAGCCAAGCCGGGACTAGGGGCTACAATGAGCAGTTCTTC.

The gene calls are TRBV15 and TRBJ1-5; D uncertain. The CDR3 consists of 12 residues. Germline CDR1 is LNHNV and CDR2 is YYDKDF (reference sequence). Trimming left V 4 bases short and J 4 bases short, with 5 bases between. The CDR3 coding sequence is TGTGCCACCAGCAAACCTAATCAGCCCCAGCATTTT. Its translation is CATSKPNQPQHF. Together with reference TRBV15 and TRBJ1-5, the CDR3 gives the full variable domain: DAMVIQNPRYQVTQFGKPVTLSCSQTLNHNVMYWYQQKSSQAPKLLFHYYDKDFNNEADTPDNFQSRRPNTSFCFLDIRSPGLGDTAMYLCATSKPNQPQHFGDGTRLSIL.

V gene TRBV5-4 combines with J gene TRBJ2-5, with D maybe TRBD2 (6 bases). There are 15 residues in the CDR3. Between the trimmed V and J ends, which lost 1 base and 2 bases, there was a span of 12 bases. Germline CDR1 reads SGHNT; CDR2 reads YYREEE (reference sequence). CDR3 nucleotides: TGTGCCAGCAGCTTGACCCCTAGCGTACAAGAGACCCAGTACTTC. Amino acid sequence: CASSLTPSVQETQYF.

The genes are TRBV6-5 and TRBJ1-4, with D perhaps matching TRBD1 (5 bases). The germline gives CDR1 MNHEY, CDR2 SVGAGI. The V and J ends lost 6 bases and 8 bases respectively, with 7 bases between them. CDR3 length: 11 amino acids. The CDR3 spells CASRRQEKLFF. The CDR3 nucleotides are TGTGCCAGCAGGCGACAGGAAAAACTGTTTTTT.

This clone appeared a single time. This chain connects TRBV11-2 to TRBJ2-1, with D perhaps assigned TRBD1 or TRBD2 (6 bases each). CDR3 length: 17 amino acids. Germline lookup yields CDR1 SGHAT and CDR2 FQNNGV. The ends were cut back, 3 bases at V and 0 bases at J, with 15 bases in the middle. The CDR3 bases are TGTGCCAGCAGCTTGGAACGGGGGCCGAGCTCCTACAATGAGCAGTTCTTC. Translating gives CASSLERGPSSYNEQFF. Full variable domain (rest looked up from reference TRBV11-2 and TRBJ2-1): EAGVAQSPRYKIIEKRQSVAFWCNPISGHATLYWYQQILGQGPKLLIQFQNNGVVDDSQLPKDRFSAERLKGVDSTLKIQPAKLEDSAVYLCASSLERGPSSYNEQFFGPGTRLTVL.

V is TRBV7-9 and J is TRBJ1-4; D might be TRBD1 (6 bases). V lost 1 base and J 2 bases, leaving 8 bases between the germline ends. Germline CDR1 is SEHNR and CDR2 is FQNEAQ (reference sequence). This CDR3 contains 15 residues. The CDR3: CASSLDDRTNEKLFF. The CDR3 nucleotides are TGTGCCAGCAGCTTAGATGACAGGACTAATGAAAAACTGTTTTTT.

The chain has TRBV6-2 or TRBV6-3 and TRBJ2-7; 11 nucleotides align to TRBD2. The V gene end was trimmed by 6 bases and the J gene end by 6 bases; junction bases not matched to a gene: 10. The CDR3 is 15 amino acids. Germline values: CDR1 MNHEY, CDR2 SVGEGT. CDR3 DNA sequence: TGTGCCAGCAGCTTTCCCACTAGCGGGAGCTCCGAGCAGTACTTC. Protein product: CASSFPTSGSSEQYF.

This clone was recorded only once. This chain uses TRBV5-4 with TRBJ2-1, with D perhaps TRBD2 (6 bases). Per the germline V gene, CDR1 is SGHNT and CDR2 is YYREEE (reference sequence). CDR3 length equals 14 residues. The germline V and J ends were trimmed by 4 bases and 5 bases, with 13 bases remaining between them. The CDR3: CASSLPGVDNEQFF. CDR3 nucleotide sequence: TGTGCCAGCAGCCTCCCGGGGGTCGACAATGAGCAGTTCTTC.

The chain carries TRBV4-1 and TRBJ1-6; D gene unclear. V was clipped by 3 bases and J by 9 bases, with 15 bases between them. The CDR3 consists of 15 residues. CDR1 is MGHRA and CDR2 is YSYEKL in the germline V gene. This CDR3 is CASSQAGLGGSPLHF. The CDR3 bases are TGCGCCAGCAGCCAGGCGGGCTTGGGCGGTTCACCCCTCCACTTT.

The V and J genes are TRBV7-9 and TRBJ2-7; D may be TRBD1 (5 bases). The CDR3 has 13 amino acids. Trimming pared 5 bases from V and 4 bases from J, leaving 12 bases between. Germline CDR1 reads SEHNR; CDR2 reads FQNEAQ (reference sequence). CDR3 DNA: TGTGCCAGCAGCCCGCCAGACAGTTACGAGCAGTACTTC. Protein: CASSPPDSYEQYF.

The chain uses TRBV28 and TRBJ2-6; D unclear. V lost 6 bases and J lost 2, with 5 bases in between. CDR1 and CDR2 from the germline V gene are MDHEN and SYDVKM. This CDR3 has 13 amino acids. The CDR3 DNA reads TGTGCCAGCAGGAGGCCTGGGGCCAACGTCCTGACTTTC. Translation: CASRRPGANVLTF.

This chain links TRBV27 with TRBJ1-5; D remains ambiguous. Germline CDR1 and CDR2: MNHEY and SMNVEV (reference sequence). The germline V and J ends were trimmed by 4 bases and 2 bases, with 18 bases remaining between them. The CDR3 is 17 amino acids. The CDR3 coding sequence is TGTGCCAGCAGTTCCTGGACCGACTCACGCCGCAATCAGCCCCAGCATTTT. It yields the protein CASSSWTDSRRNQPQHF.

The V and J genes are TRBV2 and TRBJ1-4; weak D call: TRBD1 (5 bases). Trimming shortened V by 6 bases and J by 7 bases, and 15 bases separated the two germline ends. The CDR3 is 14 amino acids. Per the germline V gene, CDR1 is SNHLY and CDR2 is FYNNEI. The CDR3 DNA reads as TGTGCCAGCAGCGAGACAAGGGGTTCTGAAAAACTGTTTTTT. This encodes CASSETRGSEKLFF.